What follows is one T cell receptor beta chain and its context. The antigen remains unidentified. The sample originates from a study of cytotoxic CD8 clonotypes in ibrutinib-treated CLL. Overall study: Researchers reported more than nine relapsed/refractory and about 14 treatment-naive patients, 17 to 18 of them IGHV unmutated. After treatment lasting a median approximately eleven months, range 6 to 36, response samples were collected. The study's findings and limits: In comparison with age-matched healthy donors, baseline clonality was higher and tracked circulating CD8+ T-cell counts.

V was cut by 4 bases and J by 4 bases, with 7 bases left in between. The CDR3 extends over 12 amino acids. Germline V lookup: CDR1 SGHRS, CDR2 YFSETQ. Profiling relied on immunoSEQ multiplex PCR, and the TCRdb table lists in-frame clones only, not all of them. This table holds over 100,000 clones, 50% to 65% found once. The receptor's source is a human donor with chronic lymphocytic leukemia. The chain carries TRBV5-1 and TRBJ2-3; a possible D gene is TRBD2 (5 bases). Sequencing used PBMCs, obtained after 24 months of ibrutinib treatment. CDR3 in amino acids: CASSAGPDTQYF. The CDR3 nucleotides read TGCGCCAGCAGCGCGGGCCCAGATACGCAGTATTTT.